This T cell receptor (beta chain) was captured in a study of blood T cell repertoires in COVID-19. Looking at the study overall: There were acute and convalescent COVID-19 samples, and they came from the United States, Italy and Spain. PBMCs, B-cell-depleted T cells, or T cells provided the cDNA or gDNA that made up the material.

The CDR3 extends over 15 amino acids. Per germline, CDR1 ENHRY and CDR2 SYGVKD. The germline V and J ends were trimmed by 8 bases and 7 bases, with 23 bases remaining between them. Cohorts were based on clinical histories the participants reported. Clones were read by immunoSEQ multiplex PCR, and TCRdb kept only the in-frame ones, dropping some. Altogether under 300,000 clones are present, 88% being singletons, with the ten largest covering over 2%. The V and J genes are TRBV10-3 and TRBJ1-2; no firm D call. The receptor comes from a woman aged 40 to 50 with acute COVID-19. Material for sequencing was PBMCs or T cells enriched from blood (not recorded which). The CDR3 is CAIPTMGGVGSGYTF. CDR3 in DNA: TGTGCCATCCCCACCATGGGCGGGGTAGGCTCTGGCTACACCTTC.